This T cell receptor beta chain stems from a study of breast tumors, draining lymph nodes, adjacent tissues. Axillary draining lymph nodes of breast cancer patients supplied the node samples. MiXCR was run by TCRdb on the multiplex PCR reads, yielding one entry per CDR3 protein. The sample contains more than 250,000 distinct CDR3 sequences, over 30% of which appear only once. This clonotype was recorded many times. Its antigen is undetermined. Whole-study results and caveats: Luminal-like breast cancer showed significantly greater tumor-nontumor repertoire similarity than basal-like breast cancer did. That most tumor T cells come from lymph nodes remained unproven. Tumor repertoires ranked between lymph nodes and nontumor tissue in diversity, with V and J gene preferences. Most tumor T cells seemingly derive from lymph node, then expand in tumor.

Sample: axillary lymph node tissue. The sequence derives from a female donor with breast cancer. Some clones in this sample may be carry-over from other donors' samples.

CDR3 residues: CASSWGQGAHETQYF. As DNA, the CDR3 is TGCGCCAGCAGCTGGGGACAGGGGGCGCATGAGACCCAGTACTTC. This sequence joins TRBV5-1 and TRBJ2-5, with 12 bases identical to TRBD1. V gave up 3 bases and J gave up 5 bases; unmatched junction bases: 5. CDR3 size: 15 residues. Germline values: CDR1 SGHRS, CDR2 YFSETQ.